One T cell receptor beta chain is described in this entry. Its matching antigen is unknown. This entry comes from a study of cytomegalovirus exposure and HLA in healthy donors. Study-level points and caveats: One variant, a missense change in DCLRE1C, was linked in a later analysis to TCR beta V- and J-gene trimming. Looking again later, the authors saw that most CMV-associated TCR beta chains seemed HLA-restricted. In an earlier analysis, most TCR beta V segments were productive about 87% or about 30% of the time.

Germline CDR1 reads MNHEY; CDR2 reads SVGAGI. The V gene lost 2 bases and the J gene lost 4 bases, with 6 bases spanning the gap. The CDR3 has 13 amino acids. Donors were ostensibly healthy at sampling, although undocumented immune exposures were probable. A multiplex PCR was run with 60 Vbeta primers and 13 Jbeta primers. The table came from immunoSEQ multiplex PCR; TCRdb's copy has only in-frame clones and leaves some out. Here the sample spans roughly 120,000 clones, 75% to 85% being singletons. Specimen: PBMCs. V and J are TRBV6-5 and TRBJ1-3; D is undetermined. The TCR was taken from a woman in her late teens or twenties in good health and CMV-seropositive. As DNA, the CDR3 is TGTGCCAGCAGTTACACAGCCGGAAACACCATATATTTT. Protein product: CASSYTAGNTIYF.